The 15 T cell receptor beta chains presented below share a single source sample, sequenced in a study of T cells after yellow fever vaccination. Each CDR3 protein gets one entry after TCRdb re-called the 5' RACE reads with MiXCR. The sample consists of 250,000 to 350,000 distinct CDR3 sequences, under 9% of them appearing once. The source was CD4+ T cells sorted from PBMCs, collected 5 days after the yellow fever booster vaccination. The receptor source for this set is a man between 18 and 35 years old who received the YFV17D yellow fever vaccine.

This clonotype has only a few counts. V usage is TRBV12-3 or TRBV12-4 and J usage is TRBJ2-7; TRBD2 matches at 10 bases. V gave up 1 base and J gave up 1 base; unmatched junction bases: 4. There are 16 residues in the CDR3. CDR3 DNA: TGTGCCAGCAGTTTAGAGGGACTAGCGCCTTCCTACGAGCAGTACTTC. Encoded protein: CASSLEGLAPSYEQYF.

This clonotype was found many times. The V and J genes are TRBV7-2 and TRBJ2-3; 9 nucleotides agree with TRBD1. The junction had 11 bases not matched to a gene; V was cut back by 8 bases and J by 8 bases. Germline V gene lookup returns CDR1 SGHTA and CDR2 FQGNSA. This CDR3 is built from 14 residues. The CDR3: CASGNRGPKTTQYF. In DNA, the CDR3 is TGTGCCAGCGGGAACAGGGGGCCTAAAACTACGCAGTATTTT.

This clonotype was counted many times. The chain joins TRBV5-1 to TRBJ2-3; 7 bases align to TRBD1. Per the germline V gene, CDR1 is SGHRS and CDR2 is YFSETQ. V lost 2 bases to trimming and J lost 6 bases; unmatched junction nucleotides: 15. The CDR3 has 17 amino acids. The chain's CDR3 is CASSLEGRADRADTQYF. The CDR3 DNA sequence: TGCGCCAGCAGCTTAGAAGGGAGAGCCGACAGGGCCGATACGCAGTATTTT. Full variable domain (rest looked up from reference TRBV5-1 and TRBJ2-3): KAGVTQTPRYLIKTRGQQVTLSCSPISGHRSVSWYQQTPGQGLQFLFEYFSETQRNKGNFPGRFSGRQFSNSRSEMNVSTLELGDSALYLCASSLEGRADRADTQYFGPGTRLTVL.

This clonotype was detected a few times. The chain carries TRBV20-1 and TRBJ1-6, with D perhaps TRBD1 (6 bases). Per the germline V gene, CDR1 is DFQATT and CDR2 is SNEGSKA (reference sequence). CDR3 length: 13 residues. V lost 6 bases to trimming and J lost 7 bases, with 13 bases between them. CDR3 sequence reads: CSARGQMNSPLHF. As DNA, the CDR3 is TGCAGTGCACGCGGACAGATGAATTCACCCCTCCACTTT.

There are many counts of this clonotype. The chain uses TRBV30 and TRBJ2-3; the D gene could be TRBD1 or TRBD2 (6 bases each). Germline CDR1 reads GTSNPN; CDR2 reads SVGIG (reference sequence). There are 12 residues in the CDR3. V lost 8 bases and J lost 6, with 15 bases in between. As DNA, the CDR3 is TGTGCCGGGGGACGGGGGCGCGATACGCAGTATTTT. Encoded protein: CAGGRGRDTQYF.

This clonotype was detected a few times. The CDR3 is CSAIRDGETQYF. In DNA, the CDR3 is TGCAGTGCTATCAGGGACGGGGAGACCCAGTACTTC. The chain has TRBV20-1 and TRBJ2-5; D may be TRBD1 or TRBD2 (5 bases each). The V end was cut by 4 bases, the J end by 5 bases, with 11 bases between. Germline CDR1 is DFQATT and CDR2 is SNEGSKA (reference sequence). The CDR3 loop spans 12 amino acids.

This clonotype has more than one count but fewer than ten. The V gene is TRBV18, the J gene TRBJ2-3, with D uncertain. The CDR3 has 13 amino acids. Germline V gives CDR1 KGHSH, CDR2 LQKENI. Trimming left V 3 bases short and J 2 bases short, with 6 bases between. The CDR3 nucleotides read TGTGCCAGCTCACCTCGGACCACAGATACGCAGTATTTT. Amino acids: CASSPRTTDTQYF. The whole variable domain, filled in from reference TRBV18 and TRBJ2-3, reads NAGVMQNPRHLVRRRGQEARLRCSPMKGHSHVYWYRQLPEEGLKFMVYLQKENIIDESGMPKERFSAEFPKEGPSILRIQQVVRGDSAAYFCASSPRTTDTQYFGPGTRLTVL.

This clonotype has at least ten counts. This rearrangement joins TRBV9 to TRBJ2-1; 9 bases fit TRBD2. The germline CDR1 and CDR2 sequences are SGDLS and YYNGEE. CDR3 length equals 15 residues. Losses at the gene ends were 4 bases for V and 4 bases for J; bases not matched to a gene: 6. The DNA for the CDR3 is TGTGCCAGCAGCCCCCGGACTAGCGTATACAATGAGCAGTTCTTC. Translated, it gives CASSPRTSVYNEQFF.

The chain uses TRBV29-1 and TRBJ2-3, with 7 bases aligning to TRBD1. This CDR3 comprises 11 residues. CDR1 is SQVTM and CDR2 is ANQGSEA in the germline V gene. V lost 6 bases to trimming and J lost 6 bases; unmatched junction nucleotides: 3. The CDR3 nucleotides are TGCAGCGTCCGGACAGGTGATACGCAGTATTTT. Its translation is CSVRTGDTQYF.

Many counts were recorded for this clonotype. The chain uses TRBV5-1 and TRBJ2-7; tentative D call: TRBD1 (6 bases). In germline, CDR1 is SGHRS, CDR2 YFSETQ. With 2 bases removed from V and 1 base from J, the gap between germline ends came to 16 bases. The CDR3 extends over 16 amino acids. The CDR3 protein is CASSLNTGIGSYEQYF. The CDR3 DNA reads as TGCGCCAGCAGCTTAAATACAGGGATAGGGTCCTACGAGCAGTACTTC. Supplemented by reference TRBV5-1 and TRBJ2-7, the full variable domain reads KAGVTQTPRYLIKTRGQQVTLSCSPISGHRSVSWYQQTPGQGLQFLFEYFSETQRNKGNFPGRFSGRQFSNSRSEMNVSTLELGDSALYLCASSLNTGIGSYEQYFGPGTRLTVT.

The gene calls are TRBV12-3 or TRBV12-4 and TRBJ2-4, with TRBD2 matching 8 bases. Unmatched junction bases numbered 1, after V lost 5 bases and J lost 10 bases. This CDR3 is 11 amino acids long. The CDR3 nucleotides are TGTGCCAGCAGTGCGGGAGGAATTCAGTACTTC. This translates into CASSAGGIQYF.

Concerning this clonotype: A read error is possible here, since a much larger clone lies one base away. V and J are TRBV29-1 and TRBJ1-2; 7 bases map to TRBD1. The junction had 4 bases not matched to a gene; V was cut back by 8 bases and J by 4 bases. The CDR3 has 11 amino acids. Per germline, CDR1 SQVTM and CDR2 ANQGSEA. This CDR3 reads CSLGTVYGYTF. The CDR3 coding sequence is TGCAGCTTGGGGACAGTCTATGGCTACACCTTC.

This clonotype was seen at least ten times. J is TRBJ2-5 and V is TRBV3-1; D uncertain. The CDR3 is 13 amino acids. Germline V gene lookup returns CDR1 LGHDT and CDR2 YNNKEL (reference sequence). Trimming took off 1 base at V and 5 bases at J, with 8 bases between the two ends. CDR3 protein: CASSQASVETQYF. CDR3 sequence (DNA): TGTGCCAGCAGCCAAGCTTCGGTTGAGACCCAGTACTTC.

The chain uses TRBV11-2 and TRBJ2-5; the match to TRBD2 covers 8 bases. This CDR3 is built from 15 residues. Germline V gene data show CDR1 as SGHAT and CDR2 as FQNNGV. Trimming cost V 3 bases and J 3 bases; bases outside gene matches: 6. The CDR3 sequence: CASSFRLAQEETQYF. For the CDR3, the DNA is TGTGCCAGCAGCTTCCGACTAGCGCAAGAAGAGACCCAGTACTTC.

This clonotype was seen a handful of times. The J gene is TRBJ1-6, the V gene TRBV15, with no clear D. The CDR3 has 12 amino acids. Germline V gene data show CDR1 as LNHNV and CDR2 as YYDKDF (reference sequence). V gave up 10 bases and J gave up 7 bases, with 11 bases separating them. Here the CDR3 DNA reads TGTGCCAGCGGGGAAAGAAATTCACCCCTCCACTTT. This codes for CASGERNSPLHF.